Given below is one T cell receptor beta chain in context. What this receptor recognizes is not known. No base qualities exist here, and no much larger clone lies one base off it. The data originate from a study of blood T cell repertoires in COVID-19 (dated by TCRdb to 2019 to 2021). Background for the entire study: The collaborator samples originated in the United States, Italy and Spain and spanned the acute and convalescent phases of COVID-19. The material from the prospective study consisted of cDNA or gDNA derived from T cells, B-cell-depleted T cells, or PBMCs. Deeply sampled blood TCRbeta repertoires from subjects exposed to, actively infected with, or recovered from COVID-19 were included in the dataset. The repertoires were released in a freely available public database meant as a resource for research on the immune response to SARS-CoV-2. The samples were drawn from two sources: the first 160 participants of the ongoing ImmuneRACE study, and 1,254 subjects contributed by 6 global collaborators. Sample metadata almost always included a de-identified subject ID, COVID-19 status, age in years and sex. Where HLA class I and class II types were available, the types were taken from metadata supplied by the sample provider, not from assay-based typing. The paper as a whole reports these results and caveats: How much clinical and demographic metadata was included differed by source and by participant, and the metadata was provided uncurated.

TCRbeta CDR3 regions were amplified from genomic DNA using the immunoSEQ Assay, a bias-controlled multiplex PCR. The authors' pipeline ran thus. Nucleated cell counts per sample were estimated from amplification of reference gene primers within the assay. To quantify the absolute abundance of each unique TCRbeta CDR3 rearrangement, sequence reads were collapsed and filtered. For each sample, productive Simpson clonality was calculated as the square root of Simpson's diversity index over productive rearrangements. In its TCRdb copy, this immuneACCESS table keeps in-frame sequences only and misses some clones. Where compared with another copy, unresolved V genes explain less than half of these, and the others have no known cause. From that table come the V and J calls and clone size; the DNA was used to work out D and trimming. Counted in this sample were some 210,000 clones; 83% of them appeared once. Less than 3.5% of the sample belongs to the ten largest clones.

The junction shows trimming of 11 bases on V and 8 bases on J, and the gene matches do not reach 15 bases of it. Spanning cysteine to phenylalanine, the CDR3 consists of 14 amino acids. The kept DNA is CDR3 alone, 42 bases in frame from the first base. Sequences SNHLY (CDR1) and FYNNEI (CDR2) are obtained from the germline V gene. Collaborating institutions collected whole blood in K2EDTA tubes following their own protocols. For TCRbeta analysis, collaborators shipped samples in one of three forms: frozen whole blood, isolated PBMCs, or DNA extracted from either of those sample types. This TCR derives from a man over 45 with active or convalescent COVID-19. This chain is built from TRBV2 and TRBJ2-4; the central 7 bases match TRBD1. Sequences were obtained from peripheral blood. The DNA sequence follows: TGTGCCGGACGGACAGGCTCGTCTGGGGACATTCAGTACTTC. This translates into CAGRTGSSGDIQYF. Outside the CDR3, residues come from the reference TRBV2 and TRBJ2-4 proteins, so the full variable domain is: EPEVTQTPSHQVTQMGQEVILRCVPISNHLYFYWYRQILGQKVEFLVSFYNNEISEKSEIFDDQFSVERPDGSNFTLKIRSTKLEDSAMYFCAGRTGSSGDIQYFGAGTRLSVL.